These 27 T cell receptor beta chains originate from one sample sequenced in a study of regulatory T cells in long-lasting Graves disease. Both iRepertoire HTBI primers and Arm-PCR of CDR3 regions were used to build the TCR beta libraries. One entry per CDR3 protein results from TCRdb running MiXCR on the multiplex PCR reads. This sample carries around 360,000 distinct CDR3 sequences, around 15% of them seen once, and the ten largest clones take about 19%. Time point here: newly diagnosed GD, antithyroid drugs for less than 3 months. Extracted RNA from PBMCs served as the source of the TCR library. The sample was also reused in another study, on T cells in Graves' hyperthyroidism and ophthalmopathy.

Sequences were derived from peripheral blood mononuclear cells (PBMCs), sampled at new diagnosis, from a patient treated with antithyroid drugs. These receptors all stem from a young woman with Graves disease.

As for this clonotype: Being one base from a much bigger clone, this may be a read error. V gene TRBV20-1 combines with J gene TRBJ2-5; 7 nucleotides match TRBD2. This CDR3 has 14 residues. CDR1 DFQATT and CDR2 SNEGSKA come from the germline V gene (reference sequence). CDR3 bases: TGCAGTGCTAGTTTATTGGGACTAAGGGAGACCCGGTACTTC. This sequence encodes CSASLLGLRETRYF.

The chain carries TRBV19 and TRBJ2-3; tentatively, D is TRBD1 or TRBD2 (6 bases each). The CDR3 sequence is 13 residues long. V lost 6 bases, J lost 4 bases, and 11 bases lay in between. Germline assignment: CDR1 LNHDA and CDR2 SQIVND (reference sequence). CDR3 region: CASRPGAPDTQYF. CDR3 sequence (DNA): TGTGCCAGTAGACCGGGGGCCCCAGATACGCAGTATTTT.

This clonotype came up many times. The gene calls are TRBV3-1 and TRBJ1-4, with D maybe TRBD1 (5 bases). The ends were cut back, 1 base at V and 8 bases at J, with 8 bases in the middle. Germline loops: CDR1 LGHDT, CDR2 YNNKEL (reference sequence). This CDR3 has 13 residues. This CDR3 reads CASSQGGAEKLFF. The CDR3, as DNA: TGTGCCAGCAGCCAAGGCGGGGCCGAAAAACTGTTTTTT.

The sample holds a few counts of this clonotype. This chain connects TRBV6-5 to TRBJ2-1; D gene unclear. This CDR3 contains 15 residues. Trimming removed 3 bases from V and 0 bases from J, with 9 bases in between. Per the germline V gene, CDR1 is MNHEY and CDR2 is SVGAGI. CDR3 loop: CASSYNVDSYNEQFF. CDR3 DNA: TGTGCCAGCAGTTATAATGTAGACTCCTACAATGAGCAGTTCTTC.

In this sample, this clonotype turned up a few times. V gene TRBV19 combines with J gene TRBJ1-1; 7 nucleotides match TRBD1. The V gene's germline CDR1 is LNHDA and CDR2 SQIVND (reference sequence). V gave up 4 bases and J gave up 7 bases; unmatched junction bases: 12. The CDR3 totals 15 residues. The CDR3: CASSNGGQLTDEAFF. The DNA for the CDR3 is TGTGCCAGTAGTAATGGGGGACAGTTGACGGATGAAGCTTTCTTT.

Ten or more counts support this clonotype. The gene calls are TRBV29-1 and TRBJ2-1; D not certain. The CDR3 is made up of 15 amino acids. From germline, CDR1 is SQVTM and CDR2 ANQGSEA. V dropped 6 bases and J dropped 5 bases, with 20 bases sitting between them. CDR3 DNA: TGCAGCGTCCTTGGACGTCTCCCTCCCAACAATGAGCAGTTCTTC. Protein sequence: CSVLGRLPPNNEQFF.

The V and J genes are TRBV27 and TRBJ1-2; D is possibly TRBD1 (5 bases). Germline V gene data show CDR1 as MNHEY and CDR2 as SMNVEV (reference sequence). V gave up 6 bases and J gave up 5 bases, with 16 bases separating them. This CDR3 contains 14 residues. This CDR3 reads CASSPHPGIYGYTF. Written as DNA, the CDR3 is TGTGCCAGCAGCCCTCACCCAGGGATTTATGGCTACACCTTC.

This rearrangement joins TRBV6-2 or TRBV6-3 to TRBJ1-6, with D perhaps TRBD1 (5 bases). Deletions cut 5 bases from V and 6 bases from J, with 11 bases between. The length of the CDR3 is 14 residues. CDR1 MNHEY and CDR2 SVGEGT come from the germline V gene. The CDR3 sequence: CASSERRGNSPLHF. CDR3 nucleotides: TGTGCCAGCAGTGAAAGAAGGGGTAATTCACCCCTCCACTTT.

In its sample, this clonotype was seen a few times. V and J are TRBV28 and TRBJ1-6; 9 bases line up with TRBD1. This CDR3 contains 13 residues. The J segment lost 10 bases and the V segment lost 8 bases, leaving 6 bases of the junction unmatched. Germline CDR1 reads MDHEN; CDR2 reads SYDVKM. This CDR3 is CASRRQGESPLHF. The CDR3 DNA is TGTGCCAGCCGCCGACAGGGGGAATCACCCCTCCACTTT.

This clonotype was picked up many times. The rearrangement links TRBV3-1 to TRBJ2-7; 9 bases agree with TRBD2. Trimming at V came to 0 bases and at J to 5 bases, leaving 17 bases not matched to a gene. Germline V gene lookup returns CDR1 LGHDT and CDR2 YNNKEL (reference sequence). There are 19 residues in the CDR3. The DNA of the CDR3 is TGTGCCAGCAGCCAAGATCCGGGGTGGGTAGCGGGGGCCACAGACGAGCAGTACTTC. Its protein is CASSQDPGWVAGATDEQYF.

This clonotype was counted between two and nine times. A single base separates this from a much larger clone, so it may be a read error. The rearrangement joins TRBV6-1 to TRBJ2-7, with unresolved D. The CDR3 spans 10 residues. Looked up from germline, CDR1 is MNHNS and CDR2 is SASEGT. Between the trimmed V and J ends, which lost 6 bases and 5 bases, there was a span of 5 bases. In DNA, the CDR3 is TGTGCCAGCAGCCACAACGAGCAGTACTTC. This codes for CASSHNEQYF.

The table lists this clonotype with many counts. The rearrangement links TRBV27 to TRBJ2-1; 8 bases line up with TRBD2. V gave up 3 bases and J gave up 1 base; unmatched junction bases: 8. The germline V gene has CDR1 MNHEY and CDR2 SMNVEV (reference sequence). The length of the CDR3 is 17 residues. CDR3 bases: TGTGCCAGCAGTTTCTTAGGACTAGCCGGGTCCTACAATGAGCAGTTCTTC. This sequence encodes CASSFLGLAGSYNEQFF.

In its sample, this clonotype was seen many times. The rearrangement uses TRBV20-1 and TRBJ1-6; 12 bases are shared with TRBD1. The V and J ends lost 1 base and 10 bases, in that order; junction bases with no gene match: 2. CDR3 length equals 14 residues. Germline V lookup: CDR1 DFQATT, CDR2 SNEGSKA (reference sequence). The CDR3 loop reads CSARVGTGGSPLHF. CDR3 sequence (DNA): TGCAGTGCTAGAGTTGGGACAGGGGGCTCACCCCTCCACTTT.

The chain carries TRBV10-3 and TRBJ1-5; no firm D call. CDR1 ENHRY and CDR2 SYGVKD come from the germline V gene. The CDR3 is 14 amino acids. V was shortened by 4 bases and J by 2 bases, with 9 bases between the two germline ends. The CDR3 bases are TGTGCCATCAGTGTAGACGTCCGCAATCAGCCCCAGCATTTT. This codes for CAISVDVRNQPQHF.

This chain links TRBV4-1 with TRBJ1-2; the match to TRBD1 covers 10 bases. J was trimmed by 8 bases and V by 3 bases; bases with no gene match: 6. The CDR3 length is 14 residues. In germline, CDR1 is MGHRA, CDR2 YSYEKL. CDR3 sequence reads: CASSHEGQGIGYTF. As DNA, the CDR3 is TGCGCCAGCAGCCATGAGGGACAGGGGATCGGCTACACCTTC.

This clonotype was seen many times. The chain couples TRBV7-6 to TRBJ1-1; D not resolved. The CDR3 covers 13 residues. CDR1 SGHVS and CDR2 FNYEAQ come from the germline V gene. Trimming shortened V by 4 bases and J by 1 base, and 7 bases separated the two germline ends. The DNA of the CDR3 is TGTGCCAGCAGCTCACGAAAGAACACTGAAGCTTTCTTT. Protein: CASSSRKNTEAFF.

This clonotype was detected only a few times. The CDR3 nucleotides read TGCAGTGCTACGCGGGAGTATCGCAATGAGCAGTTCTTC. Translated, it gives CSATREYRNEQFF. The J gene is TRBJ2-1, the V gene TRBV20-1; 7 bases align to TRBD2. The V gene's germline CDR1 is DFQATT and CDR2 SNEGSKA (reference sequence). The V gene end was trimmed by 4 bases and the J gene end by 6 bases; junction bases not matched to a gene: 6. There are 13 residues in the CDR3.

Remarks on this clonotype: A single base separates this from a much larger clone, so it may be a read error. The chain is built from TRBV20-1 and TRBJ1-5, with unresolved D. This CDR3 has 13 residues. Germline-derived CDR1 and CDR2 are DFQATT and SNEGSKA (reference sequence). The CDR3 spells CSAADGFNRPQHF. The DNA for the CDR3 is TGCAGTGCCGCGGACGGGTTCAATCGGCCCCAGCATTTT.

This rearrangement joins TRBV9 to TRBJ2-7; D possibly matches TRBD1 or TRBD2 (5 bases each). Germline CDR1 SGDLS, CDR2 YYNGEE. There are 15 residues in the CDR3. Deletions cut 0 bases from V and 3 bases from J, with 13 bases between. CDR3 bases: TGTGCCAGCAGCGTAGCGGGGACGTCTTTCTACGAGCAGTACTTC. It is translated as CASSVAGTSFYEQYF.

The rearrangement links TRBV29-1 to TRBJ1-2; D perhaps matches TRBD1 (6 bases). CDR3 length: 11 residues. CDR1 and CDR2 (germline): SQVTM, ANQGSEA. Trimming took 5 bases from V and 7 from J, leaving 11 bases between them. The CDR3 loop reads CSVQGSGGYTF. In DNA, the CDR3 is TGCAGCGTTCAGGGGTCAGGTGGCTACACCTTC. Full variable domain (missing parts from reference TRBV29-1 and TRBJ1-2): SAVISQKPSRDICQRGTSLTIQCQVDSQVTMMFWYRQQPGQSLTLIATANQGSEATYESGFVIDKFPISRPNLTFSTLTVSNMSPEDSSIYLCSVQGSGGYTFGSGTRLTVV.

This clonotype was counted at least ten times. In DNA, the CDR3 is TGTGCCACCAGCAGAGATCCCACGCACTCCTACGAGCAGTACTTC. Encoded protein: CATSRDPTHSYEQYF. The V gene is TRBV15, the J gene TRBJ2-7; D is unclear. CDR3 length equals 15 residues. V lost 0 bases and J 0 bases, leaving 9 bases between the germline ends. In germline, CDR1 is LNHNV, CDR2 YYDKDF (reference sequence).

The DNA of the CDR3 is TGTGCCAGCAGCTCCGGGACCTGGGCGAGGACCGGGGAGCTGTTTTTT. This codes for CASSSGTWARTGELFF. This chain connects TRBV7-8 to TRBJ2-2; D is possibly TRBD1 or TRBD2 (5 bases each). The CDR3 spans 16 residues. V was clipped by 4 bases and J by 5 bases, with 17 bases between them. Germline V CDR1 and CDR2: SGHVS, FQNEAQ.

This clonotype was counted ten times or more. The chain combines TRBV5-1 with TRBJ2-7; D not resolved. The CDR3 is made up of 13 amino acids. CDR1 and CDR2 from the germline V gene are SGHRS and YFSETQ. V was pared by 0 bases and J by 3 bases, with 7 bases between. Written as DNA, the CDR3 is TGCGCCAGCAGCTTGGTATACGGCTACGAGCAGTACTTC. It yields the protein CASSLVYGYEQYF. Filled out from reference TRBV5-1 and TRBJ2-7, the complete variable domain reads KAGVTQTPRYLIKTRGQQVTLSCSPISGHRSVSWYQQTPGQGLQFLFEYFSETQRNKGNFPGRFSGRQFSNSRSEMNVSTLELGDSALYLCASSLVYGYEQYFGPGTRLTVT.

This clonotype was recorded at least ten times. The chain links TRBV12-3 or TRBV12-4 to TRBJ2-1; tentatively, D is TRBD1 or TRBD2 (5 bases each). This CDR3 spans 17 amino acids. The V gene lost 3 bases and the J gene lost 0 bases, with 15 bases spanning the gap. The CDR3 DNA follows: TGTGCCAGCAGTTTCTGGGGGACCCAGAGCTCCTACAATGAGCAGTTCTTC. Translation gives CASSFWGTQSSYNEQFF.

This clonotype was recorded many times. The rearrangement links TRBV20-1 to TRBJ1-5, with D possibly TRBD1 on 6 matching bases. This CDR3 region has 13 residues. Germline lookup yields CDR1 DFQATT and CDR2 SNEGSKA (reference sequence). Trimming stripped 2 bases from V and 2 bases from J, with 7 bases between. The CDR3 reads CSARRQGNQPQHF. Here the CDR3 DNA reads TGCAGTGCTAGAAGACAGGGCAATCAGCCCCAGCATTTT.

This clonotype was recorded at least ten times. The chain carries TRBV30 and TRBJ2-6; D not resolved. Trimming took 7 bases from V and 2 from J, leaving 0 bases between them. The CDR3 totals 10 residues. Germline V gene data show CDR1 as GTSNPN and CDR2 as SVGIG (reference sequence). This CDR3 is CASGANVLTF. The CDR3 DNA sequence: TGTGCCTCTGGGGCCAACGTCCTGACTTTC. The full variable domain, its missing parts supplied by reference TRBV30 and TRBJ2-6, is SQTIHQWPATLVQPVGSPLSLECTVEGTSNPNLYWYRQAAGRGLQLLFYSVGIGQISSEVPQNLSASRPQDRQFILSSKKLLLSDSGFYLCASGANVLTFGAGSRLTVL.

This clonotype was picked up many times. The V gene is TRBV28, the J gene TRBJ1-2; D not certain. V dropped 2 bases and J dropped 2 bases, with 9 bases sitting between them. CDR1 MDHEN and CDR2 SYDVKM come from the germline V gene. The CDR3 runs to 14 residues. CDR3 DNA sequence: TGTGCCAGCAGTTTACAGGCGACGAACTATGGCTACACCTTC. This codes for CASSLQATNYGYTF.